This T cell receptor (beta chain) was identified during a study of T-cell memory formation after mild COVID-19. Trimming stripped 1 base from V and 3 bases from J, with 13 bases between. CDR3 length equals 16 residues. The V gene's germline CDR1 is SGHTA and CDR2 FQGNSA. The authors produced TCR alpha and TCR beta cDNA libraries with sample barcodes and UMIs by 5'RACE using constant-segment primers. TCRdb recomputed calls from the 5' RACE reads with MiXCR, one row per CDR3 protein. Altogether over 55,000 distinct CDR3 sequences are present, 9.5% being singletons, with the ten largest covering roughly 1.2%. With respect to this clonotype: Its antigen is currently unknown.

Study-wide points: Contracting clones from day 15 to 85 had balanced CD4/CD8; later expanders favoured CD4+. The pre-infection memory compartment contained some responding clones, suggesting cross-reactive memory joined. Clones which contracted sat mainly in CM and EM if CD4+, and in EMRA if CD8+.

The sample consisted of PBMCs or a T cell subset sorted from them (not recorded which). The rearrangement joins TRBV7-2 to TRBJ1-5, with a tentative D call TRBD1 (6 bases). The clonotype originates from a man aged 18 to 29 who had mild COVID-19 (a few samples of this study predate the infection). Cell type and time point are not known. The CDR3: CASSLVTGQVNQPQHF. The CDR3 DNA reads TGTGCCAGCAGCTTAGTGACAGGTCAGGTCAATCAGCCCCAGCATTTT.